The 24 T cell receptor beta chains below were found in one sample sequenced in a study of read filtering for tumor transcriptome and immune sequencing. This library used 300 to 450 ng RNA and molecular barcoded adaptors spanning alpha/delta and beta/gamma chains. TCRdb reprocessed the reads with MiXCR, giving one entry per CDR3 protein. The table lists around 30,000 distinct CDR3 sequences, less than 20% of them singletons. Sequenced: a population of CD138-negative cells sorted from bone marrow. The receptor source for this set is a donor aged 40 or over with multiple myeloma.

This clonotype was recorded at least ten times. The chain has TRBV28 and TRBJ2-1; TRBD2 agrees at 10 bases. The CDR3 spans 16 residues. In germline, CDR1 is MDHEN, CDR2 SYDVKM. V dropped 2 bases and J dropped 7; count of bases not matched to a gene: 8. The DNA for the CDR3 is TGTGCCAGCAGTTTACTTGGAGCGGGGGGGCAGAATGAGCAGTTCTTC. It encodes CASSLLGAGGQNEQFF.

At least ten counts were recorded for this clonotype. The chain recombines TRBV7-2 with TRBJ1-5, with D maybe TRBD1 (5 bases). The CDR3 runs to 13 residues. Germline V gene sequence: CDR1 SGHTA, CDR2 FQGNSA. V dropped 2 bases and J dropped 7 bases, with 9 bases sitting between them. For the CDR3, the DNA is TGTGCCAGCAGCTTACACAGGACCCAGCCCCAGCATTTT. It encodes CASSLHRTQPQHF.

This clonotype was found many times. The CDR3 DNA follows: TGCAGCGCAGTGCGGGGAAGCGGCACTGAAGCTTTCTTT. Its translation: CSAVRGSGTEAFF. V gene TRBV29-1 combines with J gene TRBJ1-1; no definite D call. Germline values: CDR1 SQVTM, CDR2 ANQGSEA. V was cut by 7 bases and J by 4 bases, with 16 bases left in between. The CDR3 runs 13 residues. Full variable domain (remainder filled in from reference TRBV29-1 and TRBJ1-1): SAVISQKPSRDICQRGTSLTIQCQVDSQVTMMFWYRQQPGQSLTLIATANQGSEATYESGFVIDKFPISRPNLTFSTLTVSNMSPEDSSIYLCSAVRGSGTEAFFGQGTRLTVV.

In this sample, this clonotype turned up many times. J is TRBJ2-1 and V is TRBV7-8; 11 positions match TRBD1. Germline V lookup: CDR1 SGHVS, CDR2 FQNEAQ. V gave up 5 bases and J gave up 1 base; unmatched junction bases: 13. The CDR3 has 19 amino acids. The CDR3 is CASSTDRGHTPTSYNEQFF. The CDR3, as DNA: TGTGCCAGCAGCACGGACAGGGGGCACACTCCGACTTCCTACAATGAGCAGTTCTTC.

This clonotype was observed at least ten times. The V gene is TRBV29-1, the J gene TRBJ1-1, with D maybe TRBD1 (5 bases). CDR1 SQVTM and CDR2 ANQGSEA come from the germline V gene. V was shortened by 2 bases and J by 5 bases, with 15 bases between the two germline ends. The CDR3 runs to 14 residues. CDR3 region: CSVESYGGRTEAFF. CDR3 DNA: TGCAGCGTTGAAAGTTACGGGGGGAGGACTGAAGCTTTCTTT.

This clonotype showed up many times. This chain connects TRBV12-3 or TRBV12-4 to TRBJ1-4; the D is unclear. The CDR3 runs 14 residues. Trimming stripped 2 bases from V and 0 bases from J, with 4 bases between. CDR3 in DNA: TGTGCCAGCAGTTTATTTGCAACTAATGAAAAACTGTTTTTT. Its protein product is CASSLFATNEKLFF.

There are many counts of this clonotype. The rearrangement joins TRBV3-1 to TRBJ2-5, with 8 nucleotides matching TRBD1. Germline-derived CDR1 and CDR2 are LGHDT and YNNKEL (reference sequence). After removal of 4 bases from V and 4 bases from J, the junction contained 8 bases not matched to a gene. The CDR3 totals 15 residues. CDR3 sequence reads: CASSPTGAPRETQYF. CDR3 bases: TGTGCCAGCAGCCCGACAGGGGCCCCGAGAGAGACCCAGTACTTC.

This clonotype was seen ten or more times. The chain has TRBV28 and TRBJ1-5; D remains ambiguous. V was clipped by 2 bases and J by 5 bases, with 19 bases between them. The germline V gene has CDR1 MDHEN and CDR2 SYDVKM. This CDR3 spans 17 amino acids. Here the CDR3 reads CASSLILPIRRDQPQHF. In DNA, the CDR3 is TGTGCCAGCAGTTTAATTCTCCCGATCAGAAGGGATCAGCCCCAGCATTTT. The full variable domain, its missing parts supplied by reference TRBV28 and TRBJ1-5, is DVKVTQSSRYLVKRTGEKVFLECVQDMDHENMFWYRQDPGLGLRLIYFSYDVKMKEKGDIPEGYSVSREKKERFSLILESASTNQTSMYLCASSLILPIRRDQPQHFGDGTRLSIL.

This clonotype was counted only a few times. The chain is built from TRBV5-8 and TRBJ1-3, with D possibly TRBD1 on 6 matching bases. The CDR3 totals 15 residues. Germline CDR1 is SGHTS and CDR2 is YDEGEE. Trimming removed 1 base at V and 2 bases at J, with 10 bases between. The CDR3 bases are TGTGCCAGCAGCTTGTCTGCAGGGGCTGGAAACACCATATATTTT. Translation gives CASSLSAGAGNTIYF.

At least ten counts were recorded for this clonotype. The V and J genes are TRBV7-8 and TRBJ2-5, with D tentatively TRBD1 or TRBD2 (5 bases each). The V end was cut by 0 bases, the J end by 4 bases, with 15 bases between. The germline V gene has CDR1 SGHVS and CDR2 FQNEAQ. This CDR3 is 16 amino acids long. The DNA for the CDR3 is TGTGCCAGCAGCTTAGCGTGGGGACGTAGAGGAGAGACCCAGTACTTC. It is translated as CASSLAWGRRGETQYF.

Only one count was recorded for this clonotype. A far larger clone is a single base away, which makes a read error likely. V gene TRBV7-2 combines with J gene TRBJ2-1, with D unclear. The CDR3 consists of 11 residues. The V gene's germline CDR1 is SGHTA and CDR2 FQGNSA. The CDR3 region has the DNA TGTGCCTGCAGCTTACTCTATGAGCAGTTCTTC. Protein: CACSLLYEQFF.

This clonotype was seen repeatedly, ten times or more. The chain uses TRBV4-1 and TRBJ1-4; D possibly corresponds to TRBD1 (5 bases). This CDR3 region has 15 residues. V was shortened by 1 base and J by 8 bases, with 14 bases between the two germline ends. The V gene's germline CDR1 is MGHRA and CDR2 YSYEKL. CDR3 sequence: CASSQAEGVREKLFF. The CDR3 DNA is TGCGCCAGCAGCCAAGCAGAAGGGGTGAGGGAAAAACTGTTTTTT.

This clonotype was detected ten times or more. The V gene is TRBV20-1, the J gene TRBJ2-5; 7 bases are a match to TRBD2. With V trimmed by 5 bases and J by 1 base, 7 bases remained unmatched. The CDR3 covers 14 residues. Germline loops: CDR1 DFQATT, CDR2 SNEGSKA (reference sequence). This CDR3 reads CSAHLGGVQETQYF. The CDR3 DNA reads as TGCAGTGCTCACCTTGGGGGGGTCCAAGAGACCCAGTACTTC.

This clonotype is labeled as medium-sized. V gene TRBV7-3 combines with J gene TRBJ2-1; 16 bases fit TRBD2. This CDR3 contains 17 residues. In germline, CDR1 is SGHTA, CDR2 FQGTGA. The V segment lost 5 bases and the J segment 12 bases; nucleotides outside the gene matches: 13. The CDR3 here is CASSLGAGLAGGSGQFF. The CDR3 nucleotides read TGTGCCAGCAGCCTTGGCGCGGGACTAGCGGGGGGGAGTGGGCAGTTCTTC.

As concerns this clonotype: This may stem from a read error, because a much larger clone lies one nucleotide away. CDR3 coding DNA: TGTGCCAGCGGCTCCGAACCACAGGGGTCCTCCTACGAGCAGTACTTC. This encodes CASGSEPQGSSYEQYF. The chain uses TRBV7-6 and TRBJ2-7; 7 bases fit TRBD1. The germline gives CDR1 SGHVS, CDR2 FNYEAQ. This CDR3 comprises 16 residues. J was trimmed by 0 bases and V by 8 bases; bases with no gene match: 13.

This clonotype was seen many times. The gene calls are TRBV28 and TRBJ2-1; unclear D gene. Germline values: CDR1 MDHEN, CDR2 SYDVKM. V lost 8 bases and J 0 bases, leaving 8 bases between the germline ends. The CDR3 is made up of 13 amino acids. CDR3 in DNA: TGTGCCAGCGGCAGGATCTCCTACAATGAGCAGTTCTTC. This translates into CASGRISYNEQFF.

This clonotype was detected ten times or more. The chain joins TRBV6-1 to TRBJ1-4; unclear D gene. Germline-derived CDR1 and CDR2 are MNHNS and SASEGT. The CDR3 is made up of 14 amino acids. Trimming pared 1 base from V and 0 bases from J, leaving 3 bases between. Here the CDR3 DNA reads TGTGCCAGCAGTGAAGGGGCAACTAATGAAAAACTGTTTTTT. This gives the protein CASSEGATNEKLFF.

This clonotype occurred many times. V and J are TRBV20-1 and TRBJ2-2; TRBD2 matches at 10 bases. This CDR3 region has 14 residues. V lost 6 bases, J lost 4 bases, and 5 bases stayed unmatched. Germline values: CDR1 DFQATT, CDR2 SNEGSKA (reference sequence). The CDR3 reads CSAVAGGSTGELFF. The CDR3 DNA follows: TGCAGTGCGGTAGCGGGAGGCAGCACCGGGGAGCTGTTTTTT.

This clonotype was seen ten or more times. This sequence joins TRBV18 and TRBJ2-5, with D unresolved. CDR1 and CDR2 (germline): KGHSH, LQKENI. The CDR3 loop spans 14 amino acids. V lost 0 bases to trimming and J lost 4 bases, with 9 bases between them. The CDR3: CASSPPASGETQYF. CDR3 bases: TGTGCCAGCTCACCACCCGCGTCGGGAGAGACCCAGTACTTC.

The table lists this clonotype with many counts. The J gene is TRBJ2-5, the V gene TRBV28; TRBD1 agrees at 10 bases. V dropped 5 bases and J dropped 4; count of bases not matched to a gene: 13. CDR1 and CDR2 from the germline V gene are MDHEN and SYDVKM. The CDR3 has 17 amino acids. The chain's CDR3 is CASSPPPTRTGGETQYF. CDR3 DNA: TGTGCCAGCAGTCCCCCTCCGACCAGGACAGGGGGAGAGACCCAGTACTTC.

This clonotype appeared many times. The V call is TRBV5-1, the J call TRBJ1-1, with TRBD1 matching 9 bases. CDR3 length: 15 amino acids. CDR1 and CDR2 (germline): SGHRS, YFSETQ. V was pared by 4 bases and J by 4 bases, with 8 bases of the junction left unmatched. This CDR3 is CASSILDRGGTEAFF. In DNA form, the CDR3 reads TGCGCCAGCAGCATCCTCGACAGGGGGGGCACTGAAGCTTTCTTT.

This clonotype came up many times. The chain carries TRBV19 and TRBJ2-5; D is possibly TRBD2 (5 bases). This CDR3 contains 14 residues. V was clipped by 0 bases and J by 3 bases, with 8 bases between them. Germline V gene lookup returns CDR1 LNHDA and CDR2 SQIVND (reference sequence). The CDR3 loop reads CASSIEAAEETQYF. The CDR3 nucleotides are TGTGCCAGTAGTATAGAAGCAGCGGAAGAGACCCAGTACTTC. The full variable domain, in which reference TRBV19 and TRBJ2-5 provide the parts outside the CDR3, is DGGITQSPKYLFRKEGQNVTLSCEQNLNHDAMYWYRQDPGQGLRLIYYSQIVNDFQKGDIAEGYSVSREKKESFPLTVTSAQKNPTAFYLCASSIEAAEETQYFGPGTRLLVL.

This clonotype has a count of ten or more. The genes are TRBV5-6 and TRBJ1-1, with D possibly matching TRBD1 (5 bases). The better agreement between TRBJ1-6 and the DNA end casts doubt on the J call. Germline CDR1 reads SGHDT; CDR2 reads YYEEEE. The CDR3 is 12 amino acids. CDR3 DNA sequence: TGTGCCAGCAGCTTGAGGGGCCCACCCCTCCACTTT. As protein: CASSLRGPPLHF.

At least ten counts were recorded for this clonotype. The rearrangement links TRBV11-2 to TRBJ1-4; D remains ambiguous. Germline loops: CDR1 SGHAT, CDR2 FQNNGV. The CDR3 has 14 residues. V lost 5 bases to trimming and J lost 6 bases, with 13 bases between them. The CDR3, as DNA: TGTGCCAGCAGCCGGGCAGCGGTTGATGAAAAACTGTTTTTT. It yields the protein CASSRAAVDEKLFF. The variable domain in full, with the rest retrieved from reference TRBV11-2 and TRBJ1-4, is EAGVAQSPRYKIIEKRQSVAFWCNPISGHATLYWYQQILGQGPKLLIQFQNNGVVDDSQLPKDRFSAERLKGVDSTLKIQPAKLEDSAVYLCASSRAAVDEKLFFGSGTQLSVL.